The rows below give T cell receptor beta chains drawn from one sample of a study of beta chain features in type 1 diabetes. The table came from immunoSEQ multiplex PCR; TCRdb's copy has only in-frame clones and leaves some out. Among approximately 280,000 clones listed, 15% were seen once. The sample comprised naive CD4+ T cells from blood. Receptors were obtained from a man aged 18 to 29 with type 1 diabetes. The CDR3 runs from the conserved cysteine through the conserved F or W. Fields, in order: V gene, J gene, CDR3 protein.

V gene: TRBV29-1
J gene: TRBJ1-2
CDR3 protein: CSVGLRQVYGYTF

V gene: TRBV27
J gene: TRBJ1-4
CDR3 protein: CASSYVGVGEKLFF

V gene: TRBV9
J gene: TRBJ2-1
CDR3 protein: CASSRGGGPWGDGGQFF

V gene: TRBV30
J gene: TRBJ1-5
CDR3 protein: CAWSVRENQPQHF

V gene: TRBV7-2
J gene: TRBJ1-2
CDR3 protein: CASSLSRGGYTF

V gene: TRBV29-1
J gene: TRBJ2-7
CDR3 protein: CSVGGTSGRPYEQYF

V gene: TRBV29-1
J gene: TRBJ2-5
CDR3 protein: CSAQGASSETQYF

V gene: TRBV19
J gene: TRBJ1-6
CDR3 protein: CASGRRGDNSPLHF

V gene: TRBV28
J gene: TRBJ2-7
CDR3 protein: CASIPGQGSYEQYF

V gene: TRBV30
J gene: TRBJ1-2
CDR3 protein: CAWSVHQGVYGYTF

V gene: TRBV30
J gene: TRBJ2-3
CDR3 protein: CAWSRGVPGTQYF

V gene: TRBV29-1
J gene: TRBJ1-1
CDR3 protein: CSVGNRVGNTEAFF

V gene: TRBV28
J gene: TRBJ1-6
CDR3 protein: CASSRSIYNSPLHF

V gene: TRBV30
J gene: TRBJ2-1
CDR3 protein: CAWSVGRESYNEQFF

V gene: TRBV5-6
J gene: TRBJ2-2
CDR3 protein: CASNRIQGAGELFF

V gene: TRBV10-3
J gene: TRBJ2-2
CDR3 protein: CAISTGPPPGELFF

V gene: TRBV30
J gene: TRBJ2-1
CDR3 protein: CAWSVGAGRYNEQFF

V gene: TRBV6-5
J gene: TRBJ2-7
CDR3 protein: CASSLGTDGEQYF

V gene: TRBV9
J gene: TRBJ1-4
CDR3 protein: CASSRQGNNEKLFF

V gene: TRBV27
J gene: TRBJ2-7
CDR3 protein: CASSEQGEQYF

V gene: TRBV18
J gene: TRBJ2-1
CDR3 protein: CASSPQEATHSYNEQFF

V gene: TRBV29-1
J gene: TRBJ2-7
CDR3 protein: CSAIERGTGKYEQYF

V gene: TRBV6-5
J gene: TRBJ1-2
CDR3 protein: CASSRDSYGYTF

V gene: TRBV28
J gene: TRBJ2-7
CDR3 protein: CASSLFDEQYF

V gene: TRBV5-1
J gene: TRBJ1-2
CDR3 protein: CASKTGGNYGYTF

V gene: TRBV7-2
J gene: TRBJ2-3
CDR3 protein: CASSLASGGPDTQYF

V gene: TRBV19
J gene: TRBJ2-7
CDR3 protein: CASSTTQGTSGTTPYEQYF

V gene: TRBV6-6
J gene: TRBJ1-1
CDR3 protein: CASSYDRPTEAFF

V gene: TRBV4-1
J gene: TRBJ2-5
CDR3 protein: CASSQRTSVGETQYF

V gene: TRBV7-9
J gene: TRBJ1-5
CDR3 protein: CASSERGGNQPQHF

V gene: TRBV13
J gene: TRBJ1-2
CDR3 protein: CASSLSGLNGYTF

V gene: TRBV4-1
J gene: TRBJ2-1
CDR3 protein: CASSQDSTIWGRRGQNEQFF

V gene: TRBV19
J gene: TRBJ1-1
CDR3 protein: CASRDTGLTEAFF